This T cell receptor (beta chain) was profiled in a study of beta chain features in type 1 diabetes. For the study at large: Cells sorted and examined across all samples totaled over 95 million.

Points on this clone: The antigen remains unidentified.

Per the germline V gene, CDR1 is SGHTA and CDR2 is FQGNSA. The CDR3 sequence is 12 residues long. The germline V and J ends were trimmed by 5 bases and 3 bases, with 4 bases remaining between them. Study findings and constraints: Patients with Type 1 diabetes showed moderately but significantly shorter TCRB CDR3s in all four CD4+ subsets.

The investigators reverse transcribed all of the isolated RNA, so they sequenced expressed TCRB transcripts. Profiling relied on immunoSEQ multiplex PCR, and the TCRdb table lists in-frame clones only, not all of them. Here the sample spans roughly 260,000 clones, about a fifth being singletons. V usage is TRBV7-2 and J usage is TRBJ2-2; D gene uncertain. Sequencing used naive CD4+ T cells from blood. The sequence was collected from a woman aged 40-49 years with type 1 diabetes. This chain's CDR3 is CASSHYTGELFF. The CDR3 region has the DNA TGTGCCAGCAGCCATTACACCGGGGAGCTGTTTTTT.